This is a list of T cell receptor beta chains from one sample in a study of Graves' ophthalmopathy and Graves' hyperthyroidism. TCRdb re-analysed the multiplex PCR reads in MiXCR, keeping a single row per CDR3 protein. The table has approximately 700,000 distinct CDR3 sequences, roughly 40% seen once; the top ten hold about 40%. Source material: peripheral blood. The receptors derive from an adult man with Graves' ophthalmopathy. Each CDR3 is given with its conserved first and last residue. D genes are given only for firm matches. Rows may omit the clone size; those that give it use once, few, many or a size class.

D,size,V,J,CDR3,DNA
TRBD1,-,TRBV24-1,TRBJ1-5,CATSSTGTKGNQPQHF,TGTGCCACCAGCTCGACAGGGACGAAGGGCAATCAGCCCCAGCATTTT
TRBD2,-,TRBV20-1,TRBJ2-7,CSASLLAGAAYEQYF,TGCAGTGCTAGCTTACTAGCGGGGGCAGCCTACGAGCAGTACTTC
-,-,TRBV7-2,TRBJ1-6,CASSEGHLRNSPLHF,TGTGCCAGCAGCGAAGGACACCTCCGAAATTCACCCCTCCACTTT
-,-,TRBV6-5,TRBJ2-6,CASSYPGGANVLTF,TGTGCCAGCAGTTACCCGGGTGGGGCCAACGTCCTGACTTTC
-,few,TRBV7-2,TRBJ1-5,CASSSLGGIQPQHF,TGTGCCAGCAGCTCGTTAGGAGGAATTCAGCCCCAGCATTTT
-,-,TRBV7-2,TRBJ1-5,CASSPTPTVFSNQPQHF,TGTGCCAGCAGCCCCACCCCTACAGTTTTCAGCAATCAGCCCCAGCATTTT
-,-,TRBV12-3/TRBV12-4,TRBJ2-5,CASSLGWAGEETQYF,TGTGCCAGCAGTTTAGGATGGGCAGGGGAGGAGACCCAGTACTTC
-,few,TRBV11-2,TRBJ1-6,CASSGDGILGNSPLHF,TGTGCCAGCAGCGGTGACGGGATCTTGGGGAATTCACCCCTCCACTTT
TRBD1,-,TRBV15,TRBJ1-1,CATSSQGTGDTEAFF,TGTGCCACCAGCAGCCAGGGGACAGGGGACACTGAAGCTTTCTTT
-,many,TRBV5-5,TRBJ2-7,CASSLDLTYEQYF,TGTGCCAGCAGCTTGGACTTAACTTACGAGCAGTACTTC
-,-,TRBV7-9,TRBJ2-7,CASSQGALSYEQYF,TGCGCCAGCAGCCAAGGGGCACTAAGCTACGAGCAGTACTTC
-,-,TRBV9,TRBJ1-5,CASSPSGQVLSQPQHF,TGTGCCAGCAGCCCAAGCGGGCAGGTATTGAGTCAGCCCCAGCATTTT
TRBD1,many,TRBV9,TRBJ2-7,CASSVSGTGGAVEQYF,TGTGCCAGCAGCGTCTCCGGGACAGGGGGGGCCGTAGAGCAGTACTTC
-,few,TRBV10-2,TRBJ2-2,CASSFTLGGVNTGELFF,TGCGCCAGCAGTTTTACACTGGGCGGGGTGAACACCGGGGAGCTGTTTTTT
-,many,TRBV2,TRBJ1-2,CASSVTSEQGYGYTF,TGTGCCAGCAGTGTTACATCAGAACAGGGTTATGGCTACACCTTC
TRBD2,-,TRBV10-3,TRBJ2-1,CAISGRLAGPNEQFF,TGTGCCATCAGTGGTAGACTAGCGGGGCCCAATGAGCAGTTCTTC
TRBD2,many,TRBV25-1,TRBJ2-2,CASSSREAGELFF,TGTGCCAGCAGTTCTCGGGAGGCCGGGGAGCTGTTTTTT
TRBD2,-,TRBV10-2,TRBJ2-3,CASRIAGFRDTQYF,TGCGCCAGCAGAATAGCGGGATTTAGAGATACGCAGTATTTT
-,-,TRBV2,TRBJ1-1,CASRARTDGEAFF,TGTGCCAGCAGGGCCCGGACAGACGGAGAAGCTTTCTTT
-,many,TRBV7-9,TRBJ1-3,CASTQFYESSGNTIYF,TGTGCCAGCACCCAATTCTACGAATCGTCTGGAAACACCATATATTTT
-,many,TRBV19,TRBJ1-2,CASSMARANGYTF,TGTGCCAGTAGTATGGCCCGGGCGAATGGCTACACCTTC
-,-,TRBV12-5,TRBJ2-7,CASAPGPSPYYEQYF,TGTGCTAGTGCCCCAGGCCCCAGCCCCTACTACGAGCAGTACTTC
-,many,TRBV7-9,TRBJ2-5,CASSSGGETQYF,TGTGCCAGCAGCTCGGGTGGGGAGACCCAGTACTTC
TRBD1,-,TRBV5-4,TRBJ1-2,CASRRGQGNGYTF,TGTGCCAGCAGACGAGGACAGGGAAATGGCTACACCTTC
TRBD1,many,TRBV14,TRBJ1-6,CASSLTGGYGSPLHF,TGTGCCAGCAGCCTTACAGGGGGCTATGGTTCACCCCTCCACTTT
TRBD2,-,TRBV7-2,TRBJ2-5,CASSSGLGGGEETQYF,TGTGCCAGCAGCTCAGGACTGGGGGGGGGAGAAGAGACCCAGTACTTC
-,-,TRBV24-1,TRBJ2-7,CVTSDSQGAATYEQYF,TGTGTCACCAGTGATTCCCAAGGGGCGGCAACCTACGAGCAGTACTTC
-,-,TRBV12-3/TRBV12-4,TRBJ1-2,CASSPIDRLLYGYTF,TGTGCCAGCAGTCCCATTGACAGGCTGCTATATGGCTACACCTTC
TRBD1,-,TRBV12-3/TRBV12-4,TRBJ2-7,CASSYLGQGLFLEQYF,TGTGCCAGCAGTTACCTCGGACAGGGTCTATTTTTGGAGCAGTACTTC
TRBD1,few,TRBV9,TRBJ1-1,CASSTWDRGTEAFF,TGTGCCAGCAGCACCTGGGACAGGGGCACTGAAGCTTTCTTT
-,few,TRBV6-6,TRBJ1-2,CASRRGGGGGYTF,TGTGCCAGCAGAAGGGGAGGGGGAGGCGGCTACACCTTC
-,few,TRBV12-3/TRBV12-4,TRBJ1-1,CASNPRTAGEAEAFF,TGTGCCAGCAATCCCAGGACAGCGGGCGAGGCTGAAGCTTTCTTT
-,-,TRBV24-1,TRBJ2-5,CATSDPGIKETQYF,TGTGCCACCAGTGACCCAGGGATTAAAGAGACCCAGTACTTC
-,-,TRBV7-3,TRBJ2-3,CASSKNLGDTQYF,TGTGCCAGCAGCAAAAATCTAGGGGATACGCAGTATTTT
TRBD1,many,TRBV29-1,TRBJ2-7,CSVAGDSFYEQYF,TGCAGCGTCGCCGGGGACAGCTTCTACGAGCAGTACTTC
-,many,TRBV15,TRBJ1-3,CATSRVPYPGNTIYF,TGTGCCACCAGCAGAGTGCCCTACCCTGGAAACACCATATATTTT
TRBD2,-,TRBV20-1,TRBJ2-3,CSARAGGKYRTDTQYF,TGCAGTGCTAGGGCGGGGGGGAAATATCGCACAGATACGCAGTATTTT
TRBD1,many,TRBV10-3,TRBJ1-1,CAIRGTGGESAFF,TGTGCCATCAGAGGGACAGGGGGCGAATCTGCTTTCTTT